Shown below are 26 T cell receptor beta chains from a single sample sequenced in a study of T cells in Graves' hyperthyroidism and ophthalmopathy. TCR beta CDR3 regions were amplified from RNA. A first-round RT-PCR of the TCR CDR3 used the HTBI primer set. TCRdb passed the multiplex PCR reads through MiXCR, listing each CDR3 protein once. The data contain 300,000 to 350,000 distinct CDR3 sequences, approximately 15% of them singletons. Sequences were obtained from blood. Every receptor here comes from a woman in her twenties or thirties with Graves' hyperthyroidism.

In its sample, this clonotype was seen a few times. The CDR3 reads CASTRQGVAGELFF. The DNA of the CDR3 is TGTGCCAGCACCAGACAGGGGGTCGCCGGGGAGCTGTTTTTT. The gene calls are TRBV5-4 and TRBJ2-2, with 9 bases that match TRBD1. The V segment lost 6 bases and the J segment 6 bases; nucleotides outside the gene matches: 6. In germline, CDR1 is SGHNT, CDR2 YYREEE (reference sequence). The CDR3 is 14 amino acids.

This clonotype was detected only a few times. The junction differs from germline at one of its ends, possibly a read error. V usage is TRBV6-1 and J usage is TRBJ1-1; the D is unclear. The CDR3 extends over 12 amino acids. CDR1 is MNHNS and CDR2 is SASEGT in the germline V gene. CDR3 protein: CASSEGPREALF. The CDR3 nucleotides are TGTGCCAGCAGTGAAGGGCCTAGGGAAGCTCTCTTT.

V and J are TRBV20-1 and TRBJ2-2; 8 nucleotides align to TRBD2. The CDR3 contains 17 residues. The germline V gene has CDR1 DFQATT and CDR2 SNEGSKA (reference sequence). J lost 5 bases, V lost 1 base, and 12 bases had no gene match. CDR3 in amino acids: CSARADSGLANTGELFF. In DNA form, the CDR3 reads TGCAGTGCTAGAGCGGATTCAGGACTAGCTAATACCGGGGAGCTGTTTTTT.

This sequence joins TRBV25-1 and TRBJ2-1; the match to TRBD2 covers 9 bases. Germline-derived CDR1 and CDR2 are MGHDK and SYGVNS. This CDR3 is 15 amino acids long. V gave up 6 bases and J gave up 9 bases; unmatched junction bases: 12. The CDR3 loop is CASRGPGLARREQFF. The CDR3 coding sequence is TGTGCCAGCAGAGGTCCCGGACTAGCGCGCCGTGAGCAGTTCTTC.

The chain uses TRBV7-9 and TRBJ1-4, with a possible D match to TRBD1 (6 bases). With 5 bases removed from V and 6 bases from J, the gap between germline ends came to 13 bases. The V gene's germline CDR1 is SEHNR and CDR2 FQNEAQ (reference sequence). The CDR3 has 14 amino acids. CDR3 residues: CASSPGVSDEKLFF. CDR3 nucleotide sequence: TGTGCCAGCAGCCCAGGGGTTTCCGATGAAAAACTGTTTTTT.

The V gene is TRBV20-1, the J gene TRBJ2-1; 10 bases agree with TRBD2. This CDR3 spans 14 amino acids. V gave up 6 bases and J gave up 6 bases; unmatched junction bases: 8. Germline V gene lookup returns CDR1 DFQATT and CDR2 SNEGSKA (reference sequence). CDR3 amino acids: CSALAGAKVNEQFF. DNA of the CDR3: TGCAGTGCCCTAGCGGGAGCAAAAGTCAATGAGCAGTTCTTC.

The gene calls are TRBV19 and TRBJ2-7; the match to TRBD2 covers 13 bases. This CDR3 region has 16 residues. V lost 4 bases to trimming and J lost 2 bases; unmatched junction nucleotides: 5. Germline CDR1 LNHDA, CDR2 SQIVND (reference sequence). CDR3 DNA: TGTGCCAGTAGTAGGGAGGGGACTAGCGGGACCTACGAGCAGTACTTC. This sequence encodes CASSREGTSGTYEQYF.

This clonotype occurred a few times. The V gene is TRBV29-1, the J gene TRBJ2-6; D possibly corresponds to TRBD1 (5 bases). V lost 4 bases to trimming and J lost 2 bases, with 6 bases between them. This CDR3 region has 13 residues. Germline V gene data show CDR1 as SQVTM and CDR2 as ANQGSEA. CDR3: CSVVQAGANVLTF. The DNA for the CDR3 is TGCAGCGTTGTACAGGCTGGGGCCAACGTCCTGACTTTC.

V usage is TRBV20-1 and J usage is TRBJ1-2; D is unclear. The CDR3 runs 14 residues. The germline V gene has CDR1 DFQATT and CDR2 SNEGSKA (reference sequence). V was pared by 0 bases and J by 5 bases, with 13 bases between. CDR3 protein: CSARDMRRTYGYTF. The CDR3 coding sequence is TGCAGTGCTAGAGATATGCGGAGGACGTATGGCTACACCTTC.

The sample holds many counts of this clonotype. The chain is built from TRBV28 and TRBJ2-7, with D perhaps TRBD1 or TRBD2 (6 bases each). There are 17 residues in the CDR3. Per germline, CDR1 MDHEN and CDR2 SYDVKM. The ends were cut back, 0 bases at V and 2 bases at J, with 17 bases in the middle. This CDR3 is CASSLWDNGGDTYEQYF. In DNA form, the CDR3 reads TGTGCCAGCAGTTTATGGGATAATGGAGGGGACACCTACGAGCAGTACTTC. Drawing the rest from reference TRBV28 and TRBJ2-7, the complete variable domain is DVKVTQSSRYLVKRTGEKVFLECVQDMDHENMFWYRQDPGLGLRLIYFSYDVKMKEKGDIPEGYSVSREKKERFSLILESASTNQTSMYLCASSLWDNGGDTYEQYFGPGTRLTVT.

The chain employs TRBV27 and TRBJ2-1; the D gene is possibly TRBD1 (5 bases). Germline V CDR1 and CDR2: MNHEY, SMNVEV (reference sequence). Trimming took off 4 bases at V and 7 bases at J, with 17 bases between the two ends. This CDR3 has 15 residues. For the CDR3, the DNA is TGTGCCAGCAGTTGGTTAGGGGCCCGCCGGAATGAGCAGTTCTTC. It yields the protein CASSWLGARRNEQFF.

This clonotype was counted at least ten times. The CDR3 DNA follows: TGTGCCAGCAGTGATCAAATCGGGGAGCTGTTTTTT. Translating it yields CASSDQIGELFF. The rearrangement uses TRBV2 and TRBJ2-2; D not resolved. The germline CDR1 and CDR2 sequences are SNHLY and FYNNEI. Trimming took 3 bases from V and 7 from J, leaving 6 bases between them. This CDR3 contains 12 residues. Using reference TRBV2 and TRBJ2-2 for the parts outside the CDR3, the full variable domain is EPEVTQTPSHQVTQMGQEVILRCVPISNHLYFYWYRQILGQKVEFLVSFYNNEISEKSEIFDDQFSVERPDGSNFTLKIRSTKLEDSAMYFCASSDQIGELFFGEGSRLTVL.

The chain's CDR3 is CASSPPGGGPGGSYNEQFF. CDR3 nucleotides: TGTGCCAGCAGCCCCCCCGGCGGGGGGCCCGGTGGCTCCTACAATGAGCAGTTCTTC. The chain employs TRBV13 and TRBJ2-1, with 8 positions matching TRBD2. This CDR3 region has 19 residues. Germline CDR1 and CDR2: PRHDT and FYEKMQ (reference sequence). V was pared by 5 bases and J by 0 bases, with 15 bases of the junction left unmatched.

This clonotype was seen repeatedly, ten times or more. The chain couples TRBV29-1 to TRBJ2-4; the match to TRBD1 covers 9 bases. V shed 0 bases, J shed 6 bases, and the junction held 6 bases outside the gene matches. The CDR3 consists of 15 residues. Germline V lookup: CDR1 SQVTM, CDR2 ANQGSEA. The CDR3 reads CSVEEGQGIGNIQYF. CDR3 nucleotides: TGCAGCGTTGAAGAGGGACAGGGTATAGGAAACATTCAGTACTTC.

This chain joins TRBV6-1 and TRBJ2-7, with 8 nucleotides matching TRBD1. The CDR3 contains 16 residues. Germline loops: CDR1 MNHNS, CDR2 SASEGT. After removal of 9 bases from V and 0 bases from J, the junction contained 13 bases not matched to a gene. The CDR3, as DNA: TGTGCCAGAGGGGGAAGGACAGGGTGGAGCTCCTACGAGCAGTACTTC. This translates into CARGGRTGWSSYEQYF.

There are many counts of this clonotype. The V gene is TRBV24-1, the J gene TRBJ2-2, with TRBD2 identical over 9 bases. With 3 bases clipped from V and 6 bases from J, the junction kept 16 bases outside the gene matches. Germline lookup yields CDR1 KGHDR and CDR2 SFDVKD. The CDR3 is 19 amino acids. CDR3 loop: CATSDPSGLALSPAGELFF. The CDR3 nucleotides read TGTGCCACCAGTGATCCCTCGGGACTAGCATTGTCACCCGCCGGGGAGCTGTTTTTT.

V and J are TRBV2 and TRBJ2-3; 9 nucleotides align to TRBD1. The trim removed 6 bases at V and 5 bases at J, leaving 3 bases unmatched. The CDR3 runs to 13 residues. Germline V gene sequence: CDR1 SNHLY, CDR2 FYNNEI. Written as DNA, the CDR3 is TGTGCCAGCAGAGGACAGGGGAGAGATACGCAGTATTTT. It yields the protein CASRGQGRDTQYF.

This clonotype was counted between two and nine times. The gene calls are TRBV5-1 and TRBJ2-3, with D possibly TRBD2 on 6 matching bases. CDR3 size: 16 residues. The V and J ends lost 0 bases and 2 bases respectively, with 13 bases between them. Germline values: CDR1 SGHRS, CDR2 YFSETQ. CDR3 in DNA: TGCGCCAGCAGCTTGGAGGCCGGGAGCCCCACAGATACGCAGTATTTT. Amino acid sequence: CASSLEAGSPTDTQYF. The full variable domain, with the rest looked up from reference TRBV5-1 and TRBJ2-3, is KAGVTQTPRYLIKTRGQQVTLSCSPISGHRSVSWYQQTPGQGLQFLFEYFSETQRNKGNFPGRFSGRQFSNSRSEMNVSTLELGDSALYLCASSLEAGSPTDTQYFGPGTRLTVL.

This clonotype was seen many times. The chain uses TRBV24-1 and TRBJ2-7; the match to TRBD1 covers 8 bases. CDR1 KGHDR and CDR2 SFDVKD come from the germline V gene. There are 14 residues in the CDR3. The V and J ends lost 3 bases and 5 bases, in that order; junction bases with no gene match: 5. CDR3 nucleotide sequence: TGTGCCACCAGTGATATGGACAGGGCGGACGAGCAGTACTTC. This gives the protein CATSDMDRADEQYF.

The J gene is TRBJ1-2, the V gene TRBV6-2 or TRBV6-3; no reliable D call. Trimming took 6 bases from V and 3 from J, leaving 14 bases between them. CDR1 MNHEY and CDR2 SVGEGT come from the germline V gene. The CDR3 has 14 residues. The CDR3 reads CASRTTGRDYGYTF. The CDR3 DNA reads as TGTGCCAGCAGAACAACCGGACGGGACTATGGCTACACCTTC.

This chain joins TRBV11-2 and TRBJ2-5; possibly TRBD1 or TRBD2 for D (6 bases each). Germline V CDR1 and CDR2: SGHAT, FQNNGV. The V end lost 3 bases, the J end lost 5 bases, and 19 bases lay between the germline ends. The CDR3 is made up of 16 amino acids. In DNA form, the CDR3 reads TGTGCCAGCAGCTTTGGGGCAGGGGAGGAAGGGGAGACCCAGTACTTC. Amino acids: CASSFGAGEEGETQYF. The whole variable domain, filled in from reference TRBV11-2 and TRBJ2-5, reads EAGVAQSPRYKIIEKRQSVAFWCNPISGHATLYWYQQILGQGPKLLIQFQNNGVVDDSQLPKDRFSAERLKGVDSTLKIQPAKLEDSAVYLCASSFGAGEEGETQYFGPGTRLLVL.

This clonotype has ten or more counts. The J gene is TRBJ2-2, the V gene TRBV12-3 or TRBV12-4; TRBD1 might be the D (6 bases). The CDR3 has 15 residues. Trimming took off 6 bases at V and 4 bases at J, with 15 bases between the two ends. DNA for the CDR3: TGTGCCAGCAGCCAACAGGGACGGGGCACCGGGGAGCTGTTTTTT. This codes for CASSQQGRGTGELFF.

This clonotype appeared a few times. The chain couples TRBV11-2 to TRBJ2-5; D remains unclear. CDR3 length: 15 amino acids. Trimming stripped 1 base from V and 2 bases from J, with 11 bases between. Germline V gene sequence: CDR1 SGHAT, CDR2 FQNNGV. The CDR3 sequence: CASSLAPRQQETQYF. As DNA, the CDR3 is TGTGCCAGCAGCTTAGCCCCGCGACAACAAGAGACCCAGTACTTC.

J is TRBJ1-2 and V is TRBV7-2; D is undetermined. The V end lost 5 bases, the J end lost 7 bases, and 8 bases lay between the germline ends. The CDR3 contains 11 residues. Germline V gives CDR1 SGHTA, CDR2 FQGNSA. The CDR3 reads CASSPSSGYTF. Written as DNA, the CDR3 is TGTGCCAGCAGCCCCTCTTCTGGCTACACCTTC.

This clonotype came up many times. The rearrangement joins TRBV28 to TRBJ2-1; 11 bases fit TRBD2. CDR1 MDHEN and CDR2 SYDVKM come from the germline V gene. V was pared by 7 bases and J by 4 bases, with 6 bases of the junction left unmatched. The CDR3 contains 15 residues. The CDR3 coding sequence is TGTGCCAGCACCGGAGGGACTAGCGGATACAATGAGCAGTTCTTC. It translates to CASTGGTSGYNEQFF.

The V call is TRBV5-1, the J call TRBJ1-3, with D perhaps TRBD1 (5 bases). CDR3 length: 17 amino acids. Trimming removed 0 bases from V and 0 bases from J, with 13 bases in between. In germline, CDR1 is SGHRS, CDR2 YFSETQ. CDR3 sequence: CASSLGMGLISGNTIYF. CDR3 nucleotide sequence: TGCGCCAGCAGCTTGGGGATGGGACTTATCTCTGGAAACACCATATATTTT.